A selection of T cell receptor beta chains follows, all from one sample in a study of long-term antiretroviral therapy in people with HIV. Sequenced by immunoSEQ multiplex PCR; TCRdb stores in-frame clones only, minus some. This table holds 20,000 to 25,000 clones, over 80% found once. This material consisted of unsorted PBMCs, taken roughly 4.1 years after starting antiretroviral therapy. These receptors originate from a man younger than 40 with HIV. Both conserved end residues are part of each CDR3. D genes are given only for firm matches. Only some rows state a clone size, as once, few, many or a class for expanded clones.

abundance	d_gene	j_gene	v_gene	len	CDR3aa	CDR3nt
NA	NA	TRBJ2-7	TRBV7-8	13	CASSLAGTYEQYF	TGTGCCAGCAGCTTAGCGGGAACCTACGAGCAGTACTTC
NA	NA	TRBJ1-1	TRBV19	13	CASSIGGDTEAFF	TGTGCCAGTAGTATAGGTGGAGACACTGAAGCTTTCTTT
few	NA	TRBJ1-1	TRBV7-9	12	CASSLGYTEAFF	TGTGCCAGCAGCTTAGGCTACACTGAAGCTTTCTTT
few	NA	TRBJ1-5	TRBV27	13	CASRAGAGQPQHF	TGTGCCAGCAGGGCGGGGGCTGGGCAGCCCCAGCATTTT
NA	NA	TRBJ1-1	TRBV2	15	CASSERGGADTEAFF	TGTGCCAGCAGTGAAAGGGGAGGGGCTGACACTGAAGCTTTCTTT
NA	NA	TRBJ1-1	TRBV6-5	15	CASSYSTGLNTEAFF	TGTGCCAGCAGTTACTCCACAGGGCTGAACACTGAAGCTTTCTTT
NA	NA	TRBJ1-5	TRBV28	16	CASSSPGPYSNQPQHF	TGTGCCAGCAGTTCCCCAGGGCCTTATAGCAATCAGCCCCAGCATTTT
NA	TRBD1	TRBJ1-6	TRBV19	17	CATSPTHRGIYNSPLHF	TGTGCCACCTCCCCCACCCACAGGGGAATTTATAATTCACCCCTCCACTTT
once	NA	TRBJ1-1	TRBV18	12	CASSPTSPEAFF	TGTGCCAGCTCACCAACTTCTCCTGAAGCTTTCTTT
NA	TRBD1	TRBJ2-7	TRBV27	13	CASSPGTVYEQYF	TGTGCCAGCAGCCCCGGGACAGTCTACGAGCAGTACTTC